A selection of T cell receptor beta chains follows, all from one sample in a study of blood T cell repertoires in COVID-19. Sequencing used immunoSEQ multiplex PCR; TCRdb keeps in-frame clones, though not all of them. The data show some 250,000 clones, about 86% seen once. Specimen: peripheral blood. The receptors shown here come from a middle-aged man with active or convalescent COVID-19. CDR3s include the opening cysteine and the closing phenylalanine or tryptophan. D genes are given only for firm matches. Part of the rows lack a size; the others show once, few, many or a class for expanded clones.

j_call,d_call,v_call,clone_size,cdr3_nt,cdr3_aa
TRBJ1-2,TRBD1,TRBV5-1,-,TGCGCCAGCAGCGAGACAGGGGGCTATGGCTACACCTTC,CASSETGGYGYTF
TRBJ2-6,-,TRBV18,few,TGTGCCAGCTCACCAAGAGCGACAGAAGCTTCTGGGGCCAACGTCCTGACTTTC,CASSPRATEASGANVLTF
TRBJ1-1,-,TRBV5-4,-,TGTGCCAGCCTCGGGGGGCAGGGTAAGGGTGAAGCTTTCTTT,CASLGGQGKGEAFF
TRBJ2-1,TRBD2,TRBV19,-,TGTGCCAGTAGAACATTACTAGCGGGAGGGCCGGTGGGTGAGCAGTTCTTC,CASRTLLAGGPVGEQFF
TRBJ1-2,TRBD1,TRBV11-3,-,TGTGCCAGCAGCTTTGGACAGGGGAACTATGGCTACACCTTC,CASSFGQGNYGYTF
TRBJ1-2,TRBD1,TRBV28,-,TGTGCCAGCAGACCCGACAGGGGAGTCGGGTATGGCTACACCTTC,CASRPDRGVGYGYTF
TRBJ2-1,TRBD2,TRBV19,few,TGTGCCAGTAGCCCTCGAGCTCCCGGGACTAGCCACACCTACAATGAGCAGTTCTTC,CASSPRAPGTSHTYNEQFF
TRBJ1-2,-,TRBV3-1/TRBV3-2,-,TGTGCCAGCAGCCAACCTACCGGCTATGGCTACACCTTC,CASSQPTGYGYTF
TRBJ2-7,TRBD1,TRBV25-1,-,TGTGCCAGCAGTGATTCCGATTGGGACAGGGTGAACGAGCAGTACTTC,CASSDSDWDRVNEQYF
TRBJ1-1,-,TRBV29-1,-,TGCAGCGTTTCGACAGGGAACACTGAAGCTTTCTTT,CSVSTGNTEAFF
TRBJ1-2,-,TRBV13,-,TGTGCCAGCAGCTTAGGGCCAGGGTCGTGGGACTACACCTTC,CASSLGPGSWDYTF
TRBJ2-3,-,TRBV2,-,TGTGCCAGCCTGTCGGTTAGCACCACAGATACGCAGTATTTT,CASLSVSTTDTQYF
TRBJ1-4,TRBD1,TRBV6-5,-,TGTGCCAGCAGCCCCACCGGGACAGGGGGGGAAAAACTGTTTTTT,CASSPTGTGGEKLFF
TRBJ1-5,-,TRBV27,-,TGTGCCAGCAAAAGGACAGATAGCAGAGGTGGTCAGCCCCAGCATTTT,CASKRTDSRGGQPQHF
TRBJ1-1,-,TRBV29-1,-,TGCAGCGTCTCCGTATCGACAGCGAACACTGAAGCTTTCTTT,CSVSVSTANTEAFF
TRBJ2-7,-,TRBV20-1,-,TGCAGTGCTAGTCTGCCGCACCGGAGCTCCTACGAGCAGTACTTC,CSASLPHRSSYEQYF
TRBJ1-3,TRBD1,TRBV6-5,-,TGTGCCAGCTGCCGGGACAGGGTTTGTGGAAACACCATATATTTT,CASCRDRVCGNTIYF
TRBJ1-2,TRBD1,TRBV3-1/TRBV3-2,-,TGTGCCAGCAGCCTCACAGGGGCAAGGGGCTACACCTTC,CASSLTGARGYTF
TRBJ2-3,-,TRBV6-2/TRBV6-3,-,TGTGCCAGCAGTTACTCGATAGGAGAGGCTTCGTTTACAGATACGCAGTATTTT,CASSYSIGEASFTDTQYF
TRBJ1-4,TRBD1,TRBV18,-,TGTGCCAGCTCATCAGGGGGGGAAAAACTGTTTTTT,CASSSGGEKLFF
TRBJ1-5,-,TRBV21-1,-,TGTGCCAGCAATAGGACAGTACCTTCGCCCCAGCATTTT,CASNRTVPSPQHF
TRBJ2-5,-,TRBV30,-,TGTGCCTGGACAGGCTCTAACCGTGAGACCCAGTACTTC,CAWTGSNRETQYF
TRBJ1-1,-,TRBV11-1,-,TGTGCCAGCAGCCAAGAGACAGGCGGGACTGAAGCTTTCTTT,CASSQETGGTEAFF
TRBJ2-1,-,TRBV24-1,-,TGTGCCACCAGTGATTTTAACCGGGAGCTTTTGTGGAATGAGCAGTTCTTC,CATSDFNRELLWNEQFF
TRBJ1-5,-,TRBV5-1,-,TGCGCCAGCGCGAGGGATAGCAATCAGCCCCAGCATTTT,CASARDSNQPQHF
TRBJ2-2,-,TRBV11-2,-,TGTGCCAGCAGTCGAGGGGCAGGGGAGAGCGTGGAGCTGTTTTTT,CASSRGAGESVELFF
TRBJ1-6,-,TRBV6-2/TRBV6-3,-,TGTGCCAGCAGTTACTCACTCAACGGGTCACCCCTCCACTTT,CASSYSLNGSPLHF
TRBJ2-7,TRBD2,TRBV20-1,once,TGCAGTGCTAGTCCCTGGACTAGCGGGAGAATCTACGAGCAGTACTTC,CSASPWTSGRIYEQYF
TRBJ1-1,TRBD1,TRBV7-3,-,TGTGCCAGCAGCTTGAGGGACAGCGAGAACACTGAAGCTTTCTTT,CASSLRDSENTEAFF
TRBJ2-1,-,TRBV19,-,TGTGCCAGTAGTCCCCGACATTACAATGAGCAGTTCTTC,CASSPRHYNEQFF
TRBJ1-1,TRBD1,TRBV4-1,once,TGCGCCAGCAGCCGCGGTCGACAGGGCATGAACACTGAAGCTTTCTTT,CASSRGRQGMNTEAFF
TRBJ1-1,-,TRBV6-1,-,TGTGCCAGCAGTGAACGAGGCACTGAAGCTTTCTTT,CASSERGTEAFF
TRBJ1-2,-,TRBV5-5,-,TGTGCCAGCAGCTCGGGGGGCGGGGATCGGCGAGGCTACACCTTC,CASSSGGGDRRGYTF
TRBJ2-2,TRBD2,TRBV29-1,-,TGCAGCGGGCGGGGACTAGCGGGAGAAACCGGGGAGCTGTTTTTT,CSGRGLAGETGELFF
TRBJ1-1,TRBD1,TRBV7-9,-,TGTGCCAGCAGCTTCGCGGACAGGGCTGAAGCTTTCTTT,CASSFADRAEAFF
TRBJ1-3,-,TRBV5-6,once,TGTGCCAGCAGCTTGGCGGGCAGGGGCTATGGAAACACCATATATTTT,CASSLAGRGYGNTIYF
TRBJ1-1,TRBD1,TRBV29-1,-,TGCAGCGCCCTGACGGGGGGACAGGGTAACACTGAAGCTTTCTTT,CSALTGGQGNTEAFF
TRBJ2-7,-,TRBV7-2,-,TGTGCCAGCAGCCGGCCCGGGGACACCTACGAGCAGTACTTC,CASSRPGDTYEQYF
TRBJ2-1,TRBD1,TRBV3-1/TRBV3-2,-,TGTGCCAGCAGCCCCATGGGACAGGCTTACAATGAGCAGTTCTTC,CASSPMGQAYNEQFF
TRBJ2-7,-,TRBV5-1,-,TGCGCCAGCAGCTTGGACGGGAGTAAGTACGAGCAGTACTTC,CASSLDGSKYEQYF
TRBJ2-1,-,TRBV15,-,TGTGCCACCAGCAGAGGCCCGTCGGAGGGTGAGCAGTTCTTC,CATSRGPSEGEQFF
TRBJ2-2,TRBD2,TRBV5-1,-,TGCGCCAGCAGCCGACTAGCGGGGGGGCTGAGAACCGGGGAGCTGTTTTTT,CASSRLAGGLRTGELFF
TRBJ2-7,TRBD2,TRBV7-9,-,TGTGCCAGCAGCTCGCGGGGGGAGCAGTACTTC,CASSSRGEQYF
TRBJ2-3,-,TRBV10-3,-,TGTGCCATCAGTGAGTCAAGTGGCAGTTTTACAGATACGCAGTATTTT,CAISESSGSFTDTQYF
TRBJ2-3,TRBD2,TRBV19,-,TGTGCCAGTAGTAAACTAGCGGACAACACAGATACGCAGTATTTT,CASSKLADNTDTQYF
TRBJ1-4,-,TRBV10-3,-,TGTGCCATCCACCGGGATCTAGATGAAAAACTGTTTTTT,CAIHRDLDEKLFF
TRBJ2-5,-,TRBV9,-,TGTGCCAGCAGCGCCCAAGGACTTAGCCAAGAGACCCAGTACTTC,CASSAQGLSQETQYF
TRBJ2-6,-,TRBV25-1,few,TGTGCCAGCAGTGAATACCAGGGAAAGGTCTCTGGGGCCAACGTCCTGACTTTC,CASSEYQGKVSGANVLTF
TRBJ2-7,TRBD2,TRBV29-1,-,TGCAGCGTTGAAGTAGGACTAGCGGGAGTAGACGAGCAGTACTTC,CSVEVGLAGVDEQYF